Listed here is a single TCR beta chain. The antigen is undetermined. In germline, CDR1 is SGDLS, CDR2 YYNGEE. V lost 0 bases and J lost 3; bases outside the gene matches: 5. The CDR3 totals 16 residues. This entry belongs to a study of T cell responses to AZD1222 COVID-19 vaccine. Study results and limitations: The number of AZD1222 recipients seropositive at baseline was only 5 to 7. In a largely white British group with more females than males, clonal diversity was possibly underestimated. Among vaccine-associated CD4 TCRs, coverage spanned spike, with dominance at 160-218 and 743-854.

Measured with immunoSEQ multiplex PCR; TCRdb has only the in-frame clones, and not every one. The table lists approximately 180,000 clones, 88% of them singletons, with 25% to 30% in the top ten. The chain combines TRBV9 with TRBJ2-2; 7 bases map to TRBD2. This receptor was taken from an adult who received the AZD1222 COVID-19 vaccine. The source material was peripheral blood, sampled 28 days after the second AZD1222 dose. The CDR3 protein is CASSVEEGGYTGELFF. CDR3 nucleotides: TGTGCCAGCAGCGTAGAGGAGGGAGGGTACACCGGGGAGCTGTTTTTT.